Following are 20 T cell receptor beta chains from one sample sequenced in a study of cytomegalovirus exposure and HLA in healthy donors. PCR used 60 Vbeta primers and 13 Jbeta primers. The data were produced by immunoSEQ multiplex PCR, yet TCRdb's version contains in-frame clones alone and is incomplete. This table holds 120,000 to 150,000 clones, just under 85% found once. Sequenced sample: PBMCs. The receptors were gathered from a woman between 35 and 50 years old in good health and CMV-seronegative.

V is TRBV7-6 and J is TRBJ1-4, with TRBD1 as a possible D gene (5 bases). Trimming stripped 4 bases from V and 6 bases from J, with 18 bases between. Germline CDR1 SGHVS, CDR2 FNYEAQ. The CDR3 runs 16 residues. The CDR3 loop reads CASSSPGGIMDEKLFF. The CDR3 DNA follows: TGTGCCAGCAGCTCCCCCGGGGGGATAATGGATGAAAAACTGTTTTTT.

The rearrangement links TRBV21-1 to TRBJ2-1; the listed D gene, TRBD1, was not tested against the DNA. TRBV21-1 is reported as a pseudogene. This CDR3 has 17 residues. CDR3 loop: CASSMRCAPDSLNEQFF. In DNA form, the CDR3 reads TGTGCCAGCAGCATGCGTTGTGCCCCGGACAGCCTCAATGAGCAGTTCTTC.

A single count supports this clone. The gene calls are TRBV27 and TRBJ2-7; 8 bases fit TRBD1. Germline V gives CDR1 MNHEY, CDR2 SMNVEV (reference sequence). The V and J ends lost 4 bases and 1 base, in that order; junction bases with no gene match: 3. The CDR3 is 14 amino acids. In nucleotides, the CDR3 is TGTGCCAGCAGTTACCGGACAGGGTCCTACGAGCAGTACTTC. Encoded protein: CASSYRTGSYEQYF.

This chain joins TRBV25-1 and TRBJ2-7; 9 bases agree with TRBD2. The junction had 8 bases not matched to a gene; V was cut back by 8 bases and J by 3 bases. Germline assignment: CDR1 MGHDK and CDR2 SYGVNS. This CDR3 has 14 residues. CDR3 in DNA: TGTGCCAGCCGCCAAGCGGGAGGCCTCTACGAGCAGTACTTC. Residues: CASRQAGGLYEQYF.

The J gene is TRBJ1-5, the V gene TRBV7-9; 7 bases fit TRBD1. The germline V gene has CDR1 SEHNR and CDR2 FQNEAQ (reference sequence). Trimming removed 4 bases from V and 2 bases from J; junction bases left unmatched: 5. The CDR3 runs to 15 residues. The chain's CDR3 is CASSSQGLGNQPQHF. The CDR3 DNA reads TGTGCCAGCAGCTCACAGGGGTTAGGCAATCAGCCCCAGCATTTT.

This chain connects TRBV27 to TRBJ2-1, with TRBD2 as a possible D gene (6 bases). This CDR3 region has 14 residues. Trimming pared 2 bases from V and 6 bases from J, leaving 11 bases between. In germline, CDR1 is MNHEY, CDR2 SMNVEV (reference sequence). The CDR3 region is CASSLLLARNEQFF. Here the CDR3 DNA reads TGTGCCAGCAGTTTACTACTAGCCCGCAATGAGCAGTTCTTC.

The chain carries TRBV18 and TRBJ2-4, with TRBD2 matching over 7 bases. The CDR3 spans 17 residues. The V gene's germline CDR1 is KGHSH and CDR2 LQKENI. Unmatched junction bases numbered 11, after V lost 6 bases and J lost 0 bases. CDR3 nucleotide sequence: TGTGCCAGCTCGCTCGAGACTAGCCGCTTAGCCAAAAACATTCAGTACTTC. Protein: CASSLETSRLAKNIQYF.

The rearrangement links TRBV13 to TRBJ1-2; 9 bases are shared with TRBD1. The germline CDR1 and CDR2 sequences are PRHDT and FYEKMQ (reference sequence). This CDR3 has 16 residues. The ends lost 4 bases at V and 6 bases at J; junction bases unmatched: 12. The CDR3 spells CASSYDRGVPQDGYTF. CDR3 coding DNA: TGTGCCAGCAGCTACGACAGGGGGGTGCCTCAAGATGGCTACACCTTC.

The V and J genes are TRBV5-5 and TRBJ2-5; TRBD2 might be the D (6 bases). CDR1 and CDR2 from the germline V gene are SGHKS and YYEKEE (reference sequence). CDR3 length: 15 residues. V was shortened by 4 bases and J by 11 bases, with 24 bases between the two germline ends. CDR3 in DNA: TGTGCCAGCAGCCCCGTAGGAGATCCGGGTCGGGAGCAGTACTTC. Protein product: CASSPVGDPGREQYF.

This chain uses TRBV19 with TRBJ1-2, with TRBD1 matching 8 bases. J was trimmed by 3 bases and V by 5 bases; bases with no gene match: 2. The CDR3 spans 13 residues. Germline CDR1 and CDR2: LNHDA and SQIVND (reference sequence). CDR3 amino acids: CASSPGQDYGYTF. The CDR3 DNA reads as TGTGCCAGTAGTCCGGGACAGGACTATGGCTACACCTTC.

The chain links TRBV28 to TRBJ2-7, with D possibly being TRBD2 (6 bases). The germline gives CDR1 MDHEN, CDR2 SYDVKM. The CDR3 length is 15 residues. Trimming pared 7 bases from V and 0 bases from J, leaving 16 bases between. This CDR3 reads CASNPRLGGSYEQYF. Here the CDR3 DNA reads TGTGCCAGCAACCCCCGACTAGGCGGCTCCTACGAGCAGTACTTC.

The rearrangement joins TRBV27 to TRBJ2-1; weak D call: TRBD1 (6 bases). The CDR3 spans 13 residues. Germline V gene sequence: CDR1 MNHEY, CDR2 SMNVEV (reference sequence). Trimming pared 1 base from V and 10 bases from J, leaving 11 bases between. This CDR3 is CASSLWYGTEQFF. Written as DNA, the CDR3 is TGTGCCAGCAGTTTATGGTACGGGACAGAGCAGTTCTTC.

This clone was counted between two and nine times. The chain recombines TRBV19 with TRBJ2-2, with TRBD1 matching 7 bases. CDR1 LNHDA and CDR2 SQIVND come from the germline V gene (reference sequence). V was pared by 6 bases and J by 7 bases, with 11 bases of the junction left unmatched. The CDR3 runs to 15 residues. DNA for the CDR3: TGTGCCAGTAGCCCCAGGACAGGCCGGCACGGGGAGCTGTTTTTT. Protein sequence: CASSPRTGRHGELFF.

The chain employs TRBV6-1 and TRBJ1-1; D unresolved. Germline CDR1 is MNHNS and CDR2 is SASEGT. The CDR3 runs 12 residues. Trimming took 4 bases from V and 1 from J, leaving 4 bases between them. CDR3 in amino acids: CASSVGNTEAFF. The CDR3 region has the DNA TGTGCCAGCAGTGTCGGGAACACTGAAGCTTTCTTT.

The rearrangement joins TRBV6-5 to TRBJ1-6; D might be TRBD1 (5 bases). The V gene lost 5 bases and the J gene lost 11 bases, with 13 bases spanning the gap. Looked up from germline, CDR1 is MNHEY and CDR2 is SVGAGI. The CDR3 extends over 13 amino acids. As DNA, the CDR3 is TGTGCCAGCAGTACCTGGAGGGGAGCACCCCTCCACTTT. This codes for CASSTWRGAPLHF.

In this sample, this clone turned up once. The CDR3 loop reads CASSESTPAGQFF. The CDR3 bases are TGTGCCAGCAGTGAAAGCACACCCGCGGGGCAGTTCTTC. V gene TRBV2 combines with J gene TRBJ2-1; a possible D gene is TRBD2 (5 bases). The CDR3 covers 13 residues. Trimming pared 2 bases from V and 12 bases from J, leaving 14 bases between. Per the germline V gene, CDR1 is SNHLY and CDR2 is FYNNEI.

CDR3 nucleotides: TGTGCCAGCGCCCGACAGGAGGAGGCTGGAAACACCATATATTTT. This translates into CASARQEEAGNTIYF. The chain couples TRBV7-9 to TRBJ1-3; TRBD1 might be the D (6 bases). The V gene's germline CDR1 is SEHNR and CDR2 FQNEAQ (reference sequence). The V gene lost 8 bases and the J gene lost 2 bases, with 16 bases spanning the gap. The CDR3 sequence is 15 residues long. Filled out from reference TRBV7-9 and TRBJ1-3, the complete variable domain reads DTGVSQNPRHKITKRGQNVTFRCDPISEHNRLYWYRQTLGQGPEFLTYFQNEAQLEKSRLLSDRFSAERPKGSFSTLEIQRTEQGDSAMYLCASARQEEAGNTIYFGEGSWLTVV.

This chain connects TRBV29-1 to TRBJ2-1, with 9 positions matching TRBD1. The CDR3 loop spans 16 amino acids. The trim removed 5 bases at V and 1 base at J, leaving 9 bases unmatched. The germline CDR1 and CDR2 sequences are SQVTM and ANQGSEA. The CDR3 is CSVSGGGTGSYNEQFF. The CDR3 DNA follows: TGCAGCGTTTCTGGGGGTGGGACAGGGTCCTACAATGAGCAGTTCTTC.

This clone was detected only once. This chain links TRBV27 with TRBJ1-5, with D maybe TRBD1 (6 bases). Trimming took off 4 bases at V and 2 bases at J, with 15 bases between the two ends. Germline V gene sequence: CDR1 MNHEY, CDR2 SMNVEV (reference sequence). The CDR3 totals 16 residues. CDR3 nucleotides: TGTGCCAGCAGTTCATACAGGGCAAGGGGCAATCAGCCCCAGCATTTT. This gives the protein CASSSYRARGNQPQHF.

This CDR3 reads CASSPDGQPNYGYTF. DNA for the CDR3: TGTGCCAGCAGCCCCGATGGACAGCCTAACTATGGCTACACCTTC. V is TRBV5-5 and J is TRBJ1-2; possible D gene TRBD1, 6 bases. The CDR3 consists of 15 residues. V was clipped by 4 bases and J by 0 bases, with 13 bases between them. CDR1 and CDR2 (germline): SGHKS, YYEKEE (reference sequence).